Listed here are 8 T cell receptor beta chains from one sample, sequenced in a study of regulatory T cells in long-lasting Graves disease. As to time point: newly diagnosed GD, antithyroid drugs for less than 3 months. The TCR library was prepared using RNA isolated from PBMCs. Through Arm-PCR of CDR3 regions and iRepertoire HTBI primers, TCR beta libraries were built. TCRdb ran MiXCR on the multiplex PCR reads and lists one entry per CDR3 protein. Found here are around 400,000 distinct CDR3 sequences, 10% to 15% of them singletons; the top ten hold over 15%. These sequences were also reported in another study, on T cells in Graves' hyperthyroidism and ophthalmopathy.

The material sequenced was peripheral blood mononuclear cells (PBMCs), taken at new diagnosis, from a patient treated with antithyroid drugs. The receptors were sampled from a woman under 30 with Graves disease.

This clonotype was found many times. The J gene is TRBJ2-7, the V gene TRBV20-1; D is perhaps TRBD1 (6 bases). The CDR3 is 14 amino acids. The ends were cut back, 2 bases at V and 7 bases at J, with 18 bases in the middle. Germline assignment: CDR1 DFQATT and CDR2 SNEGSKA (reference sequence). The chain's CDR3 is CSARSSSRGGEQYF. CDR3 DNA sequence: TGCAGTGCTAGATCTTCCTCCAGGGGTGGGGAGCAGTACTTC.

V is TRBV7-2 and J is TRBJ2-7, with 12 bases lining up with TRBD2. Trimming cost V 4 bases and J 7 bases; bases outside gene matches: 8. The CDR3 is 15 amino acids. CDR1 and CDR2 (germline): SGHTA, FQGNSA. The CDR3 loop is CASSSRTSGVQEQYF. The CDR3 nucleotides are TGTGCCAGCAGCTCCCGGACTAGCGGGGTCCAGGAGCAGTACTTC.

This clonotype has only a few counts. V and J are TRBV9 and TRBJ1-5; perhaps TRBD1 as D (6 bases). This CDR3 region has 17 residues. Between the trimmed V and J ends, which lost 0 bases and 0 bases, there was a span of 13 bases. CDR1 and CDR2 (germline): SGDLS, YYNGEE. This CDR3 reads CASSVDGGDSSNQPQHF. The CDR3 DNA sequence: TGTGCCAGCAGCGTAGATGGGGGCGACAGTAGCAATCAGCCCCAGCATTTT.

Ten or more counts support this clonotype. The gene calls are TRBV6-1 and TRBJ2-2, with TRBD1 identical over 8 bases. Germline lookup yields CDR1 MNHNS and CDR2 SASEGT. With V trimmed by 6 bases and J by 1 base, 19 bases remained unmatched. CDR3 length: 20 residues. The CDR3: CASRPHPPTGERWNTGELFF. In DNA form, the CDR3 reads TGTGCCAGCAGACCGCACCCACCGACAGGGGAAAGGTGGAACACCGGGGAGCTGTTTTTT.

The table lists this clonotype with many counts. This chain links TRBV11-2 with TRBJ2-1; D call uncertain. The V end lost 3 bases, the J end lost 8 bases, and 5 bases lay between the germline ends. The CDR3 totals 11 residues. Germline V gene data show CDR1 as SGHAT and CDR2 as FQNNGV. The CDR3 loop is CASSFTYEQFF. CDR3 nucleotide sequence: TGTGCCAGCAGCTTCACGTATGAGCAGTTCTTC.

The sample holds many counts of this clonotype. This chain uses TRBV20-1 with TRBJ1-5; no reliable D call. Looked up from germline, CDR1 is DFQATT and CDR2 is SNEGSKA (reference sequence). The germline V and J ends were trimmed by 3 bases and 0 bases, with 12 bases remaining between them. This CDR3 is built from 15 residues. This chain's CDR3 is CSASRSWVSNQPQHF. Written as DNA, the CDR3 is TGCAGTGCTAGCCGCTCTTGGGTTAGCAATCAGCCCCAGCATTTT.

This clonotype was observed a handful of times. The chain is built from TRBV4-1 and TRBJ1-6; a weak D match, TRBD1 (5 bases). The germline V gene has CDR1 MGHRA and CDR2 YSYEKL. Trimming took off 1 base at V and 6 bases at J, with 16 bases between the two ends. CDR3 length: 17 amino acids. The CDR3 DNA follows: TGCGCCAGCAGCCAAGCGTTCATCGGGGGGGGTAATTCACCCCTCCACTTT. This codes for CASSQAFIGGGNSPLHF.

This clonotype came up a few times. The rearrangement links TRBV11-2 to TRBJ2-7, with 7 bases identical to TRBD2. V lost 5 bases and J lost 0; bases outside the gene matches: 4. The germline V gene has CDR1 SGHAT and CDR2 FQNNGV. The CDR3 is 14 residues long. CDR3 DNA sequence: TGTGCCAGCAGCCGCGAGCGGGACTCCTACGAGCAGTACTTC. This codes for CASSRERDSYEQYF. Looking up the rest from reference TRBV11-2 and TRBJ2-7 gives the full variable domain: EAGVAQSPRYKIIEKRQSVAFWCNPISGHATLYWYQQILGQGPKLLIQFQNNGVVDDSQLPKDRFSAERLKGVDSTLKIQPAKLEDSAVYLCASSRERDSYEQYFGPGTRLTVT.